Each of the 17 T cell receptor beta chains below was sequenced from the same sample in a study of T cells after yellow fever vaccination. TCRdb ran MiXCR on the 5' RACE reads and lists one entry per CDR3 protein. The sample holds around 320,000 distinct CDR3 sequences, 7.5% to 9.5% seen once. The starting material was CD4+ T cells sorted from PBMCs, obtained 5 days after the yellow fever booster vaccination. The receptors were gathered from a man younger than 30 who received the YFV17D yellow fever vaccine.

V gene TRBV20-1 combines with J gene TRBJ1-2, with D possibly matching TRBD1 (5 bases). This CDR3 comprises 14 residues. With 6 bases removed from V and 6 bases from J, the gap between germline ends came to 20 bases. Germline V gene sequence: CDR1 DFQATT, CDR2 SNEGSKA (reference sequence). CDR3 region: CSALPGLHFDGYTF. For the CDR3, the DNA is TGCAGTGCCCTTCCGGGGCTCCATTTCGATGGCTACACCTTC.

The rearrangement joins TRBV5-8 to TRBJ1-1, with D uncertain. Germline V gene lookup returns CDR1 SGHTS and CDR2 YDEGEE. The CDR3 has 13 amino acids. V lost 5 bases to trimming and J lost 6 bases, with 14 bases between them. Here the CDR3 reads CASSKTWVSEAFF. The CDR3 DNA is TGTGCCAGCAGTAAAACGTGGGTCTCTGAAGCTTTCTTT.

The table lists this clonotype with many counts. V and J are TRBV28 and TRBJ1-5; 7 bases align to TRBD1. The CDR3 has 14 amino acids. CDR1 MDHEN and CDR2 SYDVKM come from the germline V gene. V lost 5 bases and J lost 2; bases outside the gene matches: 3. Here the CDR3 DNA reads TGTGCCAGCAGTCCGACAGGGCGCAATCAGCCCCAGCATTTT. As protein: CASSPTGRNQPQHF.

This clonotype was counted between two and nine times. The chain employs TRBV27 and TRBJ1-2; no clear D gene. V was trimmed by 9 bases and J by 1 base, leaving 18 bases between them. Per germline, CDR1 MNHEY and CDR2 SMNVEV (reference sequence). The CDR3 is made up of 15 amino acids. In DNA, the CDR3 is TGTGCCAGTGTCCCCGGCCTCAAATTTAACTATGGCTACACCTTC. This encodes CASVPGLKFNYGYTF.

In this sample, this clonotype turned up many times. The chain joins TRBV11-2 to TRBJ2-6; possible D gene TRBD2, 6 bases. This CDR3 has 15 residues. CDR1 SGHAT and CDR2 FQNNGV come from the germline V gene. The V end lost 3 bases, the J end lost 5 bases, and 11 bases lay between the germline ends. CDR3 loop: CASSFPGRWANVLTF. In DNA, the CDR3 is TGTGCCAGCAGCTTTCCAGGGAGGTGGGCCAACGTCCTGACTTTC.

In this sample, this clonotype turned up many times. The chain is built from TRBV7-9 and TRBJ2-3; possible D gene TRBD2, 6 bases. The CDR3 has 15 amino acids. CDR1 and CDR2 from the germline V gene are SEHNR and FQNEAQ (reference sequence). The ends were cut back, 4 bases at V and 4 bases at J, with 15 bases in the middle. CDR3 nucleotides: TGTGCCAGCAGCTGGTTCGCACGGGAGTCAGATACGCAGTATTTT. As protein: CASSWFARESDTQYF.

This clonotype was counted a few times. The gene calls are TRBV4-1 and TRBJ2-3; TRBD2 matches at 8 bases. CDR3 length equals 14 residues. The V segment lost 0 bases and the J segment 9 bases; nucleotides outside the gene matches: 5. Germline V CDR1 and CDR2: MGHRA, YSYEKL. Written as DNA, the CDR3 is TGCGCCAGCAGCCAAGATAGCGGGACTACAACGCAGTATTTT. Protein product: CASSQDSGTTTQYF.

This clonotype has a count of ten or more. The chain employs TRBV4-1 and TRBJ1-2, with a tentative D call TRBD1 (6 bases). The germline V gene encodes CDR1 MGHRA and CDR2 YSYEKL. The CDR3 spans 14 residues. Trimming shortened V by 2 bases and J by 4 bases, and 11 bases separated the two germline ends. The CDR3: CASSQPTGSYGYTF. CDR3 nucleotide sequence: TGCGCCAGCAGCCAACCGACAGGCAGCTATGGCTACACCTTC.

The chain combines TRBV5-4 with TRBJ2-5, with TRBD1 matching 7 bases. Germline V gene data show CDR1 as SGHNT and CDR2 as YYREEE (reference sequence). The CDR3 has 14 amino acids. The J segment lost 3 bases and the V segment lost 2 bases, leaving 4 bases of the junction unmatched. DNA for the CDR3: TGTGCCAGCAGCTTCCGGACAGGTGAAGAGACCCAGTACTTC. Its translation: CASSFRTGEETQYF.

This clonotype was recorded many times. This chain connects TRBV5-1 to TRBJ1-1; D is ambiguous. Trimming removed 0 bases at V and 1 base at J, with 4 bases between. The CDR3 runs to 13 residues. Germline-derived CDR1 and CDR2 are SGHRS and YFSETQ. The CDR3 DNA sequence: TGCGCCAGCAGCTTGGACCCGAACACTGAAGCTTTCTTT. Its protein product is CASSLDPNTEAFF.

The sample holds many counts of this clonotype. The chain links TRBV6-2 or TRBV6-3 to TRBJ1-2; no definite D call. Germline V gene lookup returns CDR1 MNHEY and CDR2 SVGEGT. The CDR3 length is 14 residues. Trimming removed 8 bases from V and 8 bases from J, with 21 bases in between. This chain's CDR3 is CASSSAGLYEGYTF. As DNA, the CDR3 is TGTGCCAGCTCAAGCGCCGGACTCTACGAGGGCTACACCTTC.

This clonotype was detected many times. The chain combines TRBV7-9 with TRBJ1-4; D is ambiguous. Germline CDR1 and CDR2: SEHNR and FQNEAQ (reference sequence). Deletions cut 1 base from V and 7 bases from J, with 13 bases between. The length of the CDR3 is 15 residues. DNA of the CDR3: TGTGCCAGCAGCTTAGGAGGCTCCTGGGGTGAAAAACTGTTTTTT. Its protein is CASSLGGSWGEKLFF. Drawing the rest from reference TRBV7-9 and TRBJ1-4, the complete variable domain is DTGVSQNPRHKITKRGQNVTFRCDPISEHNRLYWYRQTLGQGPEFLTYFQNEAQLEKSRLLSDRFSAERPKGSFSTLEIQRTEQGDSAMYLCASSLGGSWGEKLFFGSGTQLSVL.

The chain has TRBV7-2 and TRBJ1-2; D gene unclear. The CDR3 length is 15 residues. The V end lost 0 bases, the J end lost 2 bases, and 10 bases lay between the germline ends. The germline V gene has CDR1 SGHTA and CDR2 FQGNSA. The DNA for the CDR3 is TGTGCCAGCAGCTTAGCGTCGGTAGGGAACTATGGCTACACCTTC. This encodes CASSLASVGNYGYTF.

Ten or more counts support this clonotype. The chain uses TRBV7-9 and TRBJ2-4; D may be TRBD2 (5 bases). Germline V gene lookup returns CDR1 SEHNR and CDR2 FQNEAQ (reference sequence). The CDR3 runs to 14 residues. V gave up 4 bases and J gave up 6 bases, with 13 bases separating them. CDR3 sequence (DNA): TGTGCCAGCAGCTCCTTAGAGGGCGGAAACATTCAGTACTTC. Translated, it gives CASSSLEGGNIQYF.

The sample holds many counts of this clonotype. The genes are TRBV6-5 and TRBJ2-1; 13 positions match TRBD2. Losses at the gene ends were 6 bases for V and 8 bases for J; bases not matched to a gene: 13. Germline V gene data show CDR1 as MNHEY and CDR2 as SVGAGI. This CDR3 has 17 residues. The chain's CDR3 is CASSRTSGGARGYEQFF. The CDR3 DNA reads as TGTGCCAGCAGCCGCACTAGCGGGGGGGCCAGAGGCTATGAGCAGTTCTTC.

V usage is TRBV27 and J usage is TRBJ2-1; D tentatively reads TRBD1 or TRBD2 (5 bases each). The CDR3 length is 15 residues. The germline V gene has CDR1 MNHEY and CDR2 SMNVEV (reference sequence). Trimming left V 11 bases short and J 0 bases short, with 17 bases between. This CDR3 is CAVRGVATSYNEQFF. CDR3 coding DNA: TGTGCCGTCCGGGGCGTGGCCACCTCCTACAATGAGCAGTTCTTC.

This chain connects TRBV7-8 to TRBJ2-7; no definite D call. Germline values: CDR1 SGHVS, CDR2 FQNEAQ. The CDR3 has 12 residues. The ends were cut back, 5 bases at V and 5 bases at J, with 10 bases in the middle. The CDR3 DNA reads TGTGCCAGCAGCCCCCCGGTACACGAGCAGTACTTC. Its translation: CASSPPVHEQYF.